The rows below give T cell receptor beta chains drawn from one sample of a study of blood T cell repertoires in COVID-19. Generated by immunoSEQ multiplex PCR, the TCRdb table keeps only in-frame clones and is missing some. The profile shows fewer than 70,000 clones, almost 85% of them singletons. Input material: peripheral blood. These receptors all stem from a man aged 50 to 60 with acute or convalescent COVID-19. Each CDR3 is given with its conserved first and last residue. A D gene is named only where the DNA matches it firmly. Clone size, where shown, is once, few, many, or a class for clones that have expanded.

CDR3 length	clone size	D gene	V gene	J gene	CDR3 DNA	CDR3 protein
15	-	-	TRBV5-6	TRBJ1-1	TGTGCCAGCAACTCACTGGACAGAGAGAACACTGAAGCTTTCTTT	CASNSLDRENTEAFF
14	-	-	TRBV11-2	TRBJ2-7	TGTGCCAGCAGTTCAGAAATGTTGACAAACGAGCAGTACTTC	CASSSEMLTNEQYF
16	-	-	TRBV12-1	TRBJ2-5	TGTGCCAGCAGCCTCCGAGCGGGGGAGTTCGAAGAGACCCAGTACTTC	CASSLRAGEFEETQYF
15	-	TRBD1	TRBV25-1	TRBJ2-5	TGTGCCAGCAGTGATCCAAAACAGGGGTCAGAGACCCAGTACTTC	CASSDPKQGSETQYF
14	-	-	TRBV18	TRBJ2-5	TGTGCCAGCTCACGGTCCAGGGGCCAAGAGACCCAGTACTTC	CASSRSRGQETQYF
13	few	-	TRBV19	TRBJ1-5	TGTGCCAGTAGTCACCAAGGGGATCAGCCCCAGCATTTT	CASSHQGDQPQHF
12	-	-	TRBV2	TRBJ2-2	TGTGCCAGCAGTATGCCAGGCGGGGAGCTGTTTTTT	CASSMPGGELFF
13	-	TRBD2	TRBV12-3/TRBV12-4	TRBJ2-1	TGTGCCAGCAGGCCCCCAGCGGGGGGTGACCAGTTCTTC	CASRPPAGGDQFF
16	-	TRBD1	TRBV24-1	TRBJ2-3	TGTGCCACCAGTGACGCTACAGGGGGCTTGACAGATACGCAGTATTTT	CATSDATGGLTDTQYF
13	-	-	TRBV18	TRBJ2-1	TGTGCCAGCTCACCACCGTCTGTCCAGGAGCAGTTCTTC	CASSPPSVQEQFF
14	-	TRBD2	TRBV10-1	TRBJ2-3	TGCGCCAGCAGTGACTGGACTAGCAGCCATACGCAGTATTTT	CASSDWTSSHTQYF
14	once	TRBD1	TRBV11-2	TRBJ1-1	TGTGCCAGCAGCCGGACAGGGGCGGGCACTGAAGCTTTCTTT	CASSRTGAGTEAFF
13	once	-	TRBV5-4	TRBJ2-7	TGTGCCAGCAGCATTGGACAGCCCTACGAGCAGTACTTC	CASSIGQPYEQYF
14	-	-	TRBV6-5	TRBJ1-6	TGTGCCAGCAGTTTAGACACTGGGAATTCACCCCTCCACTTT	CASSLDTGNSPLHF
15	-	TRBD1	TRBV2	TRBJ2-3	TGTGCCAGCAGTACGACAGGGTGGGCGACAGATACGCAGTATTTT	CASSTTGWATDTQYF
14	-	TRBD1	TRBV5-1	TRBJ2-1	TGCGCCAGCAGCTTGGGACAGGGTGTGGCTGAGCAGTTCTTC	CASSLGQGVAEQFF
14	-	-	TRBV19	TRBJ1-2	TGTGCCAGCAACTTCAACGCAGGGTCCTATGGCTACACCTTC	CASNFNAGSYGYTF
15	medium-sized	TRBD2	TRBV5-5	TRBJ2-7	TGTGCCAGCAGCTTGGGGGCTAGCGGGGGTTACGAGCAGTACTTC	CASSLGASGGYEQYF
11	-	-	TRBV10-3	TRBJ1-1	TGTGCCATCGGAGGGGGGGCTGAAGCTTTCTTT	CAIGGGAEAFF
16	-	TRBD1	TRBV2	TRBJ2-2	TGTGCCAGCAGCCTCGAAGGGACAGCGACCACCGGGGAGCTGTTTTTT	CASSLEGTATTGELFF
17	once	TRBD2	TRBV6-2/TRBV6-3	TRBJ2-5	TGTGCCAGCAGCCATGGGGTAGCGGGGGACCTTCAAGAGACCCAGTACTTC	CASSHGVAGDLQETQYF
17	-	TRBD1	TRBV5-1	TRBJ2-2	TGCGCCAGCAGCTTGACAGGGGGTACGACGAACACCGGGGAGCTGTTTTTT	CASSLTGGTTNTGELFF
17	-	TRBD1	TRBV27	TRBJ2-7	TGTGCCAGCAGCATGATACAACAGGGGCGAAAGACCTACGAGCAGTACTTC	CASSMIQQGRKTYEQYF
14	once	-	TRBV2	TRBJ1-5	TGTGCCAGCAATACAGGGATGAGGGATCAGCCCCAGCATTTT	CASNTGMRDQPQHF
14	once	-	TRBV7-2	TRBJ1-2	TGTGCCAGCAGCTTATCCAGTTCCAACTATGGCTACACCTTC	CASSLSSSNYGYTF
15	once	-	TRBV9	TRBJ1-4	TGTGCCAGCAGCACTCAGACAGGAATAGAGGAAAAACTGTTTTTT	CASSTQTGIEEKLFF
14	-	-	TRBV19	TRBJ2-3	TGTGCCAGTAGTGCTCTCTTGGGCCGAGATACGCAGTATTTT	CASSALLGRDTQYF
13	-	-	TRBV30	TRBJ1-5	TGTGCCTGGAGTGGAGGGGACATACAGCCCCAGCATTTT	CAWSGGDIQPQHF
16	-	TRBD2	TRBV10-3	TRBJ2-1	TGTGCCATCAGTGAGCCGACTAGCGGGGGGGCGAGTGAGCAGTTCTTC	CAISEPTSGGASEQFF
15	-	TRBD1	TRBV3-1/TRBV3-2	TRBJ2-3	TGTGCCAGCAGTCGGGACAGGTCTTACACAGATACGCAGTATTTT	CASSRDRSYTDTQYF
12	few	-	TRBV15	TRBJ1-1	TGTGCCTCCAGCGTTTCGGGTACTGAAGCTTTCTTT	CASSVSGTEAFF
17	-	TRBD2	TRBV7-8	TRBJ2-5	TGTGCCAGCAGCTTAGCAGCCGGGACTAGGGGGGAAGAGACCCAGTACTTC	CASSLAAGTRGEETQYF
16	-	-	TRBV7-6	TRBJ1-2	TGTGCCAGCAGCTTAGTAGGGGAAGGGGCGATCGATGGCTACACCTTC	CASSLVGEGAIDGYTF
14	-	-	TRBV6-1	TRBJ2-2	TGTGCCAGCAGTGAAGCGTTCGGGGAAGGGGAGCTGTTTTTT	CASSEAFGEGELFF
13	-	-	TRBV6-6	TRBJ1-1	TGTGCCAGCAGGGACGACAGTAACACTGAAGCTTTCTTT	CASRDDSNTEAFF
12	-	-	TRBV29-1	TRBJ2-1	TGCAGCACAGAAGGACTTTACAATGAGCAGTTCTTC	CSTEGLYNEQFF
13	-	-	TRBV5-5	TRBJ1-2	TGTGCCAGCAGCTTGGTGGGGGCTGATGGCTACACCTTC	CASSLVGADGYTF
13	-	-	TRBV12-3/TRBV12-4	TRBJ2-1	TGTGCCAGCCAAAAGACAGAGAACAATGAGCAGTTCTTC	CASQKTENNEQFF
16	once	-	TRBV5-4	TRBJ2-3	TGTGCCAGCAGCTTGGTTGCGGGCGGGGACACAGATACGCAGTATTTT	CASSLVAGGDTDTQYF
17	-	TRBD1	TRBV5-4	TRBJ2-2	TGTGCCAGCAGCTCCCGACAGGGGGCGCTGGGAACCGGGGAGCTGTTTTTT	CASSSRQGALGTGELFF
14	-	TRBD2	TRBV4-1	TRBJ2-2	TGCGCCAGCAGCCAAGGGGAGGGGACCGGGGAGCTGTTTTTT	CASSQGEGTGELFF
15	-	-	TRBV30	TRBJ2-1	TGTGCCTGGAGCCCCAGGGGTTACTCCTACAATGAGCAGTTCTTC	CAWSPRGYSYNEQFF
13	few	-	TRBV6-6	TRBJ1-1	TGTGCCAGCAGTTATTCGGTAGGCGGGTCGGCTTTCTTT	CASSYSVGGSAFF
14	-	TRBD2	TRBV11-3	TRBJ2-5	TGTGCCAGCTGCCCGCGGGGGACCCAAGAGACCCAGTACTTC	CASCPRGTQETQYF
18	-	TRBD1	TRBV6-1	TRBJ2-3	TGTGCCAGCAGTGAGGGACAGGGATCAATAACAAGCACAGATACGCAGTATTTT	CASSEGQGSITSTDTQYF
14	-	-	TRBV18	TRBJ2-4	TGTGCCAGCCACCCCCGGGACTTAGCGAACATTCAGTACTTC	CASHPRDLANIQYF
17	-	TRBD2	TRBV5-6	TRBJ2-5	TGTGCCAGCAGCTGGGCAACTAGCGGGGGGGCTTCAGAGACCCAGTACTTC	CASSWATSGGASETQYF